This TCR beta chain derives from a study of T cell responses to AZD1222 COVID-19 vaccine. Germline values: CDR1 KGHSH, CDR2 LQKENI. The CDR3 sequence is 15 residues long. Trimming shortened V by 3 bases and J by 9 bases, and 15 bases separated the two germline ends. Sequenced by immunoSEQ multiplex PCR; TCRdb stores in-frame clones only, minus some. Among 90,000 to 110,000 clones listed, around 80% were seen once. This chain links TRBV18 with TRBJ1-6; tentatively, D is TRBD1 (6 bases). The sample was peripheral blood, taken on day 0 of AZD1222 vaccination. This receptor was identified in an adult in good health. CDR3 amino acids: CASSPQGTNASPLHF. CDR3 DNA sequence: TGTGCCAGCTCACCTCAGGGGACCAATGCTTCACCCCTCCACTTT.